This is a list of T cell receptor beta chains from one sample in a study of CD8+ T cells in alopecia areata. The method was immunoSEQ multiplex PCR; TCRdb's version includes in-frame clones alone and lacks a portion of them. Here the sample spans roughly 120,000 clones, 35% to 45% being singletons. The sequencing input was CD4+ T cells sorted from blood. These receptors all come from a human donor with alopecia areata. The CDR3 runs from the conserved cysteine through the conserved F or W. Fields, in order: V gene, clone size, D gene, J gene, CDR3 DNA, CDR3 protein. D genes are given only for firm matches. Size tells how often a clone was seen (once, few, many) or the class of an expanded clone, and some rows leave it out.

TRBV23-1	-	TRBD1	TRBJ1-2	TGCGCCAGCAGTCCGCGGGACAGTCACTATGGCTACACCTTC	CASSPRDSHYGYTF
TRBV29-1	few	-	TRBJ2-7	TGCAGCGTTGGGAGGACCTACGAGCAGTACTTC	CSVGRTYEQYF
TRBV5-1	few	TRBD1	TRBJ2-7	TGCGCCAGCAGCTTGGGACAGGGGGACGAGCAGTACTTC	CASSLGQGDEQYF
TRBV18	-	TRBD2	TRBJ2-3	TGTGCCAGCTCACCACCGGGCGGGAGGGACTCCGGAGATACGCAGTATTTT	CASSPPGGRDSGDTQYF
TRBV9	-	TRBD2	TRBJ2-1	TGTGCCAGCAGCGGGGGACTAGCGGGAGGATACAATGAGCAGTTCTTC	CASSGGLAGGYNEQFF
TRBV6-5	-	TRBD2	TRBJ2-2	TGTGCCAGCAGCCGGAGCGGGAGCTTCACCGGGGAGCTGTTTTTT	CASSRSGSFTGELFF
TRBV29-1	few	-	TRBJ1-4	TGCAGCGTTCCCGGCCGAGGGACTAATGAAAAACTGTTTTTT	CSVPGRGTNEKLFF
TRBV7-9	-	-	TRBJ1-2	TGTGCCAGCAGCTTAGCGCAGGCTGGCTACACCTTC	CASSLAQAGYTF
TRBV6-5	few	-	TRBJ1-5	TGTGCCAGCAGCCAGGACCTAAATCAGCCCCAGCATTTT	CASSQDLNQPQHF
TRBV29-1	few	-	TRBJ2-3	-	CSVFWQGADTQYF
TRBV30	-	TRBD1	TRBJ2-2	TGTGCCTGGAGTGTGTACAGGGGGGCCGGGGAGCTGTTTTTT	CAWSVYRGAGELFF
TRBV28	few	TRBD1	TRBJ2-7	TGTGCCAGCAGAACCCCGGGACAGCATTACGAGCAGTACTTC	CASRTPGQHYEQYF
TRBV9	-	TRBD1	TRBJ2-5	TGTGCCAGCAGCGTCCGGACAGGGGTATCGGGAGAGACCCAGTACTTC	CASSVRTGVSGETQYF
TRBV28	-	-	TRBJ1-2	TGTGCCAGCTGTCAAGCCGTGGGGTATGGCTACACCTTC	CASCQAVGYGYTF
TRBV27	-	-	TRBJ2-5	TGTGCCAGCAGTTTACGGACGACGGGGGAGACCCAGTACTTC	CASSLRTTGETQYF
TRBV2	-	-	TRBJ2-5	TGTGCCAGCAGTGAAACTGGGGGAGAGACCCAGTACTTC	CASSETGGETQYF
TRBV5-1	few	-	TRBJ1-4	TGCGCCAGCAGCTGGCACCAGGGAATCCCTAATGAAAAACTGTTTTTT	CASSWHQGIPNEKLFF
TRBV28	few	-	TRBJ2-1	TGTGCCAGCACGGCGGGCTGGAACAATGAGCAGTTCTTC	CASTAGWNNEQFF
TRBV4-3	-	-	TRBJ2-3	TGCGCCAGCAGCTCCTACTTTCTTAGCACAGATACGCAGTATTTT	CASSSYFLSTDTQYF
TRBV5-1	-	TRBD1	TRBJ2-2	TGCGCCAGCAGCGGACAGGGGATCCACACCGGGGAGCTGTTTTTT	CASSGQGIHTGELFF
TRBV30	-	-	TRBJ1-2	TGTGCCTGGAGTGTACGCCTTCTCAACTATGGCTACACCTTC	CAWSVRLLNYGYTF
TRBV30	-	-	TRBJ2-5	TGTGCCTGGAGTGGACTGGGGTCAGAGACCCAGTACTTC	CAWSGLGSETQYF
TRBV29-1	-	-	TRBJ1-5	TGCAGCGTCCAACTTTACAGCAATAGCAATCAGCCCCAGCATTTT	CSVQLYSNSNQPQHF
TRBV11-2	-	TRBD2	TRBJ2-1	TGTGCCAGCAGCTTAGTTCTAGCGGGGGACCAGTTCTTC	CASSLVLAGDQFF
TRBV7-2	-	-	TRBJ2-3	TGTGCCAGCAGCTTAGACCCAAGCACAGATACGCAGTATTTT	CASSLDPSTDTQYF
TRBV7-3	few	-	TRBJ2-7	TGTGCCAGCAGCGTAATTGGGGGTGCAGGGGAGCAGTACTTC	CASSVIGGAGEQYF
TRBV6-5	few	TRBD1	TRBJ1-5	TGTGCCAGCAGTCAGGACAGGGGCAATCAGCCCCAGCATTTT	CASSQDRGNQPQHF
TRBV20-1	-	-	TRBJ2-1	TGCAGTGCTGGGACGGTCAATGAGCAGTTCTTC	CSAGTVNEQFF
TRBV6-5	once	-	TRBJ1-2	TGTGCCAGTCGGGCGGGGAGCTATGGCTACACCTTC	CASRAGSYGYTF
TRBV4-1	-	-	TRBJ2-5	TGCGCCAGCAGCCGCCGGCCTTGGCAAGAGACCCAGTACTTC	CASSRRPWQETQYF
TRBV20-1	-	TRBD2	TRBJ2-5	TGCAGTGCTAGGGGAGGGGAGACCCAGTACTTC	CSARGGETQYF
TRBV7-9	-	-	TRBJ2-5	TGTGCCAGCTCGGGCCACGTCGATGGGGAGACCCAGTACTTC	CASSGHVDGETQYF
TRBV27	-	TRBD2	TRBJ2-3	TGTGCCAGCAGCTTCACTAGCGGGGCAAGGTTAGGCACAGATACGCAGTATTTT	CASSFTSGARLGTDTQYF
TRBV2	few	-	TRBJ2-3	TGTGCCAGCAGTGTGGCCCTGACAGATACGCAGTATTTT	CASSVALTDTQYF
TRBV29-1	-	-	TRBJ2-6	TGCAGCGTTGTATCCCAAGCAATGGTCTCTGGGGCCAACGTCCTGACTTTC	CSVVSQAMVSGANVLTF